The 5 T cell receptor beta chains below come from one sample, sequenced in a study of radiotherapy plus CTLA-4 blockade in lung cancer. Data came from immunoSEQ multiplex PCR; TCRdb stores just in-frame clones and leaves some out. Of about 110,000 clones detected, 85% to 90% appear once; the ten largest clones hold approximately 2.5%. The source was peripheral blood, collected from a patient treated with radiotherapy plus ipilimumab. The origin of the receptors is a human donor with non-small cell lung cancer that progressed on radiotherapy plus ipilimumab. Some clones in this sample may be carry-over from other donors' samples.

This sequence joins TRBV5-6 and TRBJ1-2; D gene uncertain. V dropped 1 base and J dropped 0 bases, with 13 bases sitting between them. Germline V gives CDR1 SGHDT, CDR2 YYEEEE. The CDR3 loop spans 16 amino acids. The chain's CDR3 is CASSLINGITNYGYTF. The CDR3 DNA follows: TGTGCCAGCAGCTTGATTAACGGGATAACTAACTATGGCTACACCTTC.

The J gene is TRBJ1-5, the V gene TRBV28; D gene ambiguous. This CDR3 spans 17 amino acids. V lost 5 bases, J lost 0 bases, and 17 bases lay in between. Germline CDR1 is MDHEN and CDR2 is SYDVKM. Here the CDR3 reads CASSTYYGLYSNQPQHF. The CDR3 DNA reads as TGTGCCAGCAGTACCTATTATGGGCTGTATAGCAATCAGCCCCAGCATTTT. The full variable domain, its missing parts supplied by reference TRBV28 and TRBJ1-5, is DVKVTQSSRYLVKRTGEKVFLECVQDMDHENMFWYRQDPGLGLRLIYFSYDVKMKEKGDIPEGYSVSREKKERFSLILESASTNQTSMYLCASSTYYGLYSNQPQHFGDGTRLSIL.

The chain links TRBV2 to TRBJ1-4, with 9 bases identical to TRBD1. V dropped 4 bases and J dropped 8; count of bases not matched to a gene: 5. The CDR3 has 14 amino acids. The germline CDR1 and CDR2 sequences are SNHLY and FYNNEI. CDR3 in amino acids: CASSVQGAQEKLFF. The CDR3 DNA sequence: TGTGCCAGCAGTGTACAGGGGGCGCAGGAAAAACTGTTTTTT. The whole variable domain, remainder taken from reference TRBV2 and TRBJ1-4, is EPEVTQTPSHQVTQMGQEVILRCVPISNHLYFYWYRQILGQKVEFLVSFYNNEISEKSEIFDDQFSVERPDGSNFTLKIRSTKLEDSAMYFCASSVQGAQEKLFFGSGTQLSVL.

CDR3 region: CASSQGLLGAWGEAFF. The CDR3 nucleotides read TGTGCCAGCAGCCAAGGCCTGCTAGGGGCGTGGGGAGAAGCTTTCTTT. The rearrangement links TRBV16 to TRBJ1-1; maybe TRBD1 (5 bases). V dropped 2 bases and J dropped 8 bases, with 21 bases sitting between them. The germline gives CDR1 KGHSY, CDR2 FQNENV. The CDR3 loop spans 16 amino acids.

The rearrangement links TRBV4-3 to TRBJ1-2; perhaps TRBD1 as D (5 bases). Between the trimmed V and J ends, which lost 0 bases and 7 bases, there was a span of 15 bases. Germline-derived CDR1 and CDR2 are LGHNA and YSLEER. This CDR3 is 15 amino acids long. The DNA for the CDR3 is TGCGCCAGCAGCCAAGAGTTTACGGGGGAATTTGGCTACACCTTC. Translated, it gives CASSQEFTGEFGYTF.